This passage covers 19 T cell receptor beta chains from one sample sequenced in a study of blood T cell repertoires in COVID-19. Produced via immunoSEQ multiplex PCR; TCRdb's table is partial and in-frame only. This sample yields tens of thousands of clones, of which 91% are seen a single time; roughly 3.5% belongs to the top ten. The specimen was peripheral blood. The receptors originated from a man between 60 and 70 years old with acute or convalescent COVID-19.

The gene calls are TRBV6-1 and TRBJ2-1, with D maybe TRBD2 (5 bases). The CDR3 has 14 amino acids. V lost 0 bases, J lost 9 bases, and 12 bases lay in between. Germline loops: CDR1 MNHNS, CDR2 SASEGT. CDR3 DNA: TGTGCCAGCAGTGAAGCTTCTAGCATGGGTGAGCAGTTCTTC. Residues: CASSEASSMGEQFF.

The V call is TRBV14, the J call TRBJ2-7; D ambiguous. Germline V gene lookup returns CDR1 SGHDN and CDR2 FVKESK. Trimming shortened V by 0 bases and J by 3 bases, and 12 bases separated the two germline ends. The CDR3 runs 15 residues. The CDR3 DNA reads as TGTGCCAGCAGCCAAGATCGAATAGTTGGCTACGAGCAGTACTTC. As protein: CASSQDRIVGYEQYF.

The CDR3 DNA sequence: TGTGCCAGTAGTATAGGAGTGGGTGGACAGGGAAACACTGAAGCTTTCTTT. Its protein product is CASSIGVGGQGNTEAFF. The chain is built from TRBV19 and TRBJ1-1, with 8 bases lining up with TRBD1. Germline V CDR1 and CDR2: LNHDA, SQIVND (reference sequence). V trimming: 1 base; J trimming: 2 bases; junction bases outside the gene matches: 9. The CDR3 spans 17 residues.

The chain couples TRBV7-2 to TRBJ2-7, with 16 bases that match TRBD2. The CDR3 covers 16 residues. CDR1 is SGHTA, CDR2 FQGNSA, per germline. V was pared by 1 base and J by 6 bases, with 3 bases of the junction left unmatched. The CDR3 here is CASSLVGLAGGLEQYF. In DNA, the CDR3 is TGTGCCAGCAGCTTAGTGGGACTAGCGGGAGGGCTCGAGCAGTACTTC.

This chain links TRBV7-8 with TRBJ2-6; a possible D gene is TRBD1 (7 bases). Germline V gene data show CDR1 as SGHVS and CDR2 as FQNEAQ. The V gene lost 5 bases and the J gene lost 0 bases, with 17 bases spanning the gap. The CDR3 consists of 18 residues. CDR3 residues: CASSPRDSLFSGANVLTF. DNA of the CDR3: TGTGCCAGCAGCCCGCGGGACAGTCTTTTCTCTGGGGCCAACGTCCTGACTTTC.

This chain links TRBV18 with TRBJ1-3; D is undetermined. The germline V gene encodes CDR1 KGHSH and CDR2 LQKENI. The V end lost 3 bases, the J end lost 1 base, and 13 bases lay between the germline ends. This CDR3 has 16 residues. The CDR3 spells CASSPLDPASGNTIYF. The CDR3 region has the DNA TGTGCCAGCTCACCCCTAGACCCGGCTTCTGGAAACACCATATATTTT. The entire variable domain, with the rest obtained from reference TRBV18 and TRBJ1-3, is as follows: NAGVMQNPRHLVRRRGQEARLRCSPMKGHSHVYWYRQLPEEGLKFMVYLQKENIIDESGMPKERFSAEFPKEGPSILRIQQVVRGDSAAYFCASSPLDPASGNTIYFGEGSWLTVV.

The chain links TRBV5-1 to TRBJ1-6; 7 bases align to TRBD1. Germline V gene sequence: CDR1 SGHRS, CDR2 YFSETQ. The CDR3 sequence is 15 residues long. With 2 bases clipped from V and 7 bases from J, the junction kept 6 bases outside the gene matches. The CDR3: CASSFEGARNSPLHF. CDR3 nucleotides: TGCGCCAGCAGCTTTGAGGGGGCGAGGAATTCACCCCTCCACTTT. The whole variable domain, remainder taken from reference TRBV5-1 and TRBJ1-6, is KAGVTQTPRYLIKTRGQQVTLSCSPISGHRSVSWYQQTPGQGLQFLFEYFSETQRNKGNFPGRFSGRQFSNSRSEMNVSTLELGDSALYLCASSFEGARNSPLHFGNGTRLTVT.

The chain carries TRBV2 and TRBJ1-4, with 10 bases fitting TRBD1. This CDR3 spans 14 amino acids. Germline V gene lookup returns CDR1 SNHLY and CDR2 FYNNEI. The V segment lost 7 bases and the J segment 7 bases; nucleotides outside the gene matches: 6. The DNA of the CDR3 is TGTGCCAGCACTAGACAGGGGGCGGTTGAAAAACTGTTTTTT. Translated, it gives CASTRQGAVEKLFF.

This chain joins TRBV11-2 and TRBJ1-2; TRBD1 might be the D (5 bases). The length of the CDR3 is 14 residues. CDR1 SGHAT and CDR2 FQNNGV come from the germline V gene. V was clipped by 0 bases and J by 6 bases, with 11 bases between them. The CDR3 DNA is TGTGCCAGCAGCTTAGAGGGGCGCAGGAATGGCTACACCTTC. This gives the protein CASSLEGRRNGYTF.

The chain uses TRBV7-8 and TRBJ1-1; D gene uncertain. The CDR3 loop spans 14 amino acids. Germline CDR1 is SGHVS and CDR2 is FQNEAQ. V was shortened by 2 bases and J by 6 bases, with 13 bases between the two germline ends. DNA of the CDR3: TGTGCCAGCAGCTTAAGGTCCGAGGAGGCTGAAGCTTTCTTT. This codes for CASSLRSEEAEAFF.

The chain employs TRBV7-9 and TRBJ2-1, with D possibly TRBD2 on 5 matching bases. CDR3 size: 12 residues. V was cut by 4 bases and J by 9 bases, with 10 bases left in between. Germline lookup yields CDR1 SEHNR and CDR2 FQNEAQ (reference sequence). The chain's CDR3 is CASSSTKGEQFF. DNA of the CDR3: TGTGCCAGCAGCTCGACTAAAGGTGAGCAGTTCTTC.

V is TRBV7-9 and J is TRBJ1-1; 7 nucleotides line up with TRBD1. The CDR3 contains 16 residues. V shed 5 bases, J shed 3 bases, and the junction held 12 bases outside the gene matches. CDR1 is SEHNR and CDR2 is FQNEAQ in the germline V gene (reference sequence). The CDR3, as DNA: TGTGCCAGCAGCCCCCGACAGGGAAAGAGGTACACTGAAGCTTTCTTT. It translates to CASSPRQGKRYTEAFF.

The V and J genes are TRBV29-1 and TRBJ2-3; the D gene is possibly TRBD2 (6 bases). CDR1 and CDR2 from the germline V gene are SQVTM and ANQGSEA. The CDR3 length is 15 residues. V dropped 6 bases and J dropped 2 bases, with 18 bases sitting between them. For the CDR3, the DNA is TGCAGCGTGGTCCCCGGGACTTCCGTCACAGATACGCAGTATTTT. This encodes CSVVPGTSVTDTQYF.

This chain's CDR3 is CSVRHRSYEQYF. The CDR3 coding sequence is TGCAGCGTTAGACACCGCTCCTACGAGCAGTACTTC. The V and J genes are TRBV29-1 and TRBJ2-7; no clear D. Germline lookup yields CDR1 SQVTM and CDR2 ANQGSEA. The CDR3 consists of 12 residues. V shed 5 bases and J shed 0 bases, with 8 bases lying between them.

The chain employs TRBV24-1 and TRBJ2-6; D might be TRBD1 (5 bases). The V gene lost 5 bases and the J gene lost 0 bases, with 13 bases spanning the gap. CDR1 and CDR2 (germline): KGHDR, SFDVKD. The CDR3 extends over 17 amino acids. CDR3: CATSVPHGASGANVLTF. DNA for the CDR3: TGTGCCACCAGTGTTCCCCATGGGGCCTCTGGGGCCAACGTCCTGACTTTC.

CDR3 in amino acids: CASGLPLGTGAYEQYF. CDR3 coding DNA: TGTGCTAGTGGTTTGCCTCTGGGGACAGGGGCCTACGAGCAGTACTTC. The chain recombines TRBV12-5 with TRBJ2-7, with TRBD1 matching over 10 bases. The germline V gene encodes CDR1 LGHNT and CDR2 FRNRAP. The V and J ends lost 2 bases and 2 bases, in that order; junction bases with no gene match: 6. This CDR3 has 16 residues.

The chain carries TRBV18 and TRBJ2-5; 7 positions agree with TRBD1. V lost 3 bases and J lost 5; bases outside the gene matches: 6. The CDR3 covers 14 residues. Germline CDR1 is KGHSH and CDR2 is LQKENI. DNA of the CDR3: TGTGCCAGCTCACCCCCGACAGGGTTGGAGACCCAGTACTTC. It translates to CASSPPTGLETQYF.

V and J are TRBV3-1 (or the pseudogene TRBV3-2) and TRBJ2-3; D unresolved. The CDR3 spans 12 residues. Trimming stripped 6 bases from V and 2 bases from J, with 6 bases between. Germline CDR1 reads LGHDT; CDR2 reads YNNKEL (reference sequence). CDR3: CASRANTDTQYF. As DNA, the CDR3 is TGTGCCAGCAGGGCCAACACAGATACGCAGTATTTT.

The chain joins TRBV11-2 to TRBJ2-7, with D possibly being TRBD1 (7 bases). This CDR3 has 14 amino acids. The V end lost 6 bases, the J end lost 2 bases, and 14 bases lay between the germline ends. Germline V gene sequence: CDR1 SGHAT, CDR2 FQNNGV. The CDR3 is CASSLGRGAYEQYF. The CDR3 nucleotides read TGTGCCAGCAGTCTCGGCAGGGGGGCCTACGAGCAGTACTTC. Full variable domain (missing parts from reference TRBV11-2 and TRBJ2-7): EAGVAQSPRYKIIEKRQSVAFWCNPISGHATLYWYQQILGQGPKLLIQFQNNGVVDDSQLPKDRFSAERLKGVDSTLKIQPAKLEDSAVYLCASSLGRGAYEQYFGPGTRLTVT.